The present T cell receptor beta chain was sequenced within a study of T cells in Graves' hyperthyroidism and ophthalmopathy. Study information: Specimen type is peripheral blood, collected at initial diagnosis prior to any treatment. Findings of the study overall: Prediction of ophthalmopathy progression came a median around 6.5 months pre-onset. Blood also contained most expanded thyroid clonotypes above 0.001.

This clonotype was seen ten or more times. Its antigen is undetermined. Amplified regions were TCR beta CDR3 sequences from RNA transcripts. The HTBI primer set served for first-round RT-PCR of the TCR CDR3. TCRdb re-called the multiplex PCR reads through MiXCR, storing one row per CDR3 protein. The sample lists 450,000 to 600,000 distinct CDR3 sequences, about 20% occurring once. Patients showing uncontrolled infection, other autoimmune disease, pregnancy or lactation were ineligible. Germline V gene lookup returns CDR1 SGHAT and CDR2 FQNNGV. J was trimmed by 13 bases and V by 4 bases; bases with no gene match: 11. The CDR3 has 15 amino acids.

The rearrangement joins TRBV11-2 to TRBJ2-1; the match to TRBD2 covers 12 bases. Sequenced sample: blood. This receptor was identified in a man aged 35-49 years with Graves' ophthalmopathy. CDR3 coding DNA: TGTGCCAGCAGCTCCCTAGCGGGAGGGCCGGGGGGCCAGTTCTTC. Protein: CASSSLAGGPGGQFF.